This T cell receptor (beta chain) emerged from a study of lymphopenia after photon versus proton radiotherapy. Regarding the study as a whole: A bigger post-nadir fall in TCR diversity correlated inversely with survival time in deceased patients. Only patients who died were analyzed for survival; proton advantage is unproven.

This CDR3 has 17 amino acids. With 3 bases removed from V and 1 base from J, the gap between germline ends came to 18 bases. Germline V gives CDR1 ENHRY, CDR2 SYGVKD. The data were produced by immunoSEQ multiplex PCR, yet TCRdb's version contains in-frame clones alone and is incomplete. The profile covers some 76,000 clones, with roughly 92% appearing a single time and 2.2% taken by the ten largest. This clone was counted a single time. What it binds is unknown. The sequence came from a woman between 40 and 55 years old with cholangiocarcinoma. Sequenced here: peripheral blood, sampled from a patient treated with photon-based radiotherapy. The chain joins TRBV10-3 to TRBJ1-1, with D uncertain. Here the CDR3 reads CAISDDDGGGPNTEAFF. DNA of the CDR3: TGTGCCATCAGTGACGATGACGGTGGAGGACCGAACACTGAAGCTTTCTTT.